The 15 T cell receptor beta chains below were found in one sample sequenced in a study of naive and memory T cell subsets. The beta constant-region primer was an equimolar mix of two oligonucleotides covering TRBC1 and TRBC2. Via MiXCR, TCRdb re-called the UMI-ligation and nested PCR reads, giving one row per CDR3 protein. This table holds around 160,000 distinct CDR3 sequences, about 17% found once. The sequenced material came from naive CD4+ T cells from blood. These receptors all come from a human donor in good health.

The chain joins TRBV13 to TRBJ2-3, with 8 bases identical to TRBD1. CDR3 length: 16 amino acids. J was trimmed by 4 bases and V by 5 bases; bases with no gene match: 11. Germline CDR1 is PRHDT and CDR2 is FYEKMQ (reference sequence). CDR3 DNA: TGTGCCAGCAGCCCCAAGACAGGGGCCTCGTCAGATACGCAGTATTTT. Encoded protein: CASSPKTGASSDTQYF.

This chain uses TRBV5-8 with TRBJ2-3; D may match TRBD1 or TRBD2 (5 bases each). This CDR3 contains 15 residues. Per germline, CDR1 SGHTS and CDR2 YDEGEE. V lost 4 bases to trimming and J lost 0 bases, with 12 bases between them. The CDR3 loop reads CASSRRDASTDTQYF. The CDR3 nucleotides are TGTGCCAGCAGCCGCCGGGACGCAAGCACAGATACGCAGTATTTT.

This clonotype was found a few times. This rearrangement joins TRBV7-9 to TRBJ2-7; TRBD2 agrees at 11 bases. The V and J ends lost 5 bases and 3 bases, in that order; junction bases with no gene match: 6. This CDR3 comprises 15 residues. Per the germline V gene, CDR1 is SEHNR and CDR2 is FQNEAQ (reference sequence). DNA of the CDR3: TGTGCCAGCAGCCTTGGGACTAGCGGACGCTACGAGCAGTACTTC. Translated: CASSLGTSGRYEQYF.

There are many counts of this clonotype. V usage is TRBV5-1 and J usage is TRBJ2-3; perhaps TRBD1 as D (5 bases). Germline V CDR1 and CDR2: SGHRS, YFSETQ. Trimming pared 4 bases from V and 0 bases from J, leaving 15 bases between. This CDR3 comprises 16 residues. The CDR3 DNA reads TGCGCCAGCAGCCCCCCGACAGATACCAGCACAGATACGCAGTATTTT. Residues: CASSPPTDTSTDTQYF.

This clonotype was picked up many times. The rearrangement links TRBV27 to TRBJ1-5, with 8 bases that match TRBD1. This CDR3 has 15 amino acids. The germline V gene has CDR1 MNHEY and CDR2 SMNVEV (reference sequence). V lost 2 bases and J lost 5; bases outside the gene matches: 5. This CDR3 is CASSLEGTGDQPQHF. DNA for the CDR3: TGTGCCAGCAGTTTAGAAGGGACAGGCGATCAGCCCCAGCATTTT.

This clonotype was found a few times. The chain has TRBV20-1 and TRBJ2-1; tentative D call: TRBD1 (5 bases). CDR1 is DFQATT and CDR2 is SNEGSKA in the germline V gene (reference sequence). Deletions cut 2 bases from V and 4 bases from J, with 9 bases between. The CDR3 runs to 13 residues. CDR3 amino acids: CSARQGIYNEQFF. CDR3 nucleotide sequence: TGCAGTGCTAGACAGGGAATATACAATGAGCAGTTCTTC.

Many counts were recorded for this clonotype. The chain couples TRBV23-1 to TRBJ2-7; D is possibly TRBD1 or TRBD2 (6 bases each). TRBV23-1 is annotated as an ORF whose role is uncertain. Deletions cut 8 bases from V and 3 bases from J, with 20 bases between. The CDR3 runs to 15 residues. The CDR3 spells CASPPGGTRIYEQYF. CDR3 coding DNA: TGCGCCAGCCCACCTGGGGGGACACGGATCTACGAGCAGTACTTC.

In its sample, this clonotype was seen a few times. This rearrangement joins TRBV28 to TRBJ2-2; possible D gene TRBD2, 6 bases. Germline values: CDR1 MDHEN, CDR2 SYDVKM. There are 14 residues in the CDR3. V was pared by 6 bases and J by 1 base, with 9 bases between. The DNA of the CDR3 is TGTGCCAGCAGAACCGGGGGGAACACCGGGGAGCTGTTTTTT. Translated: CASRTGGNTGELFF.

Only a few counts were recorded for this clonotype. V gene TRBV20-1 combines with J gene TRBJ2-4, with TRBD2 as a possible D gene (5 bases). CDR3 length: 15 amino acids. The V end was cut by 6 bases, the J end by 0 bases, with 15 bases between. The germline V gene has CDR1 DFQATT and CDR2 SNEGSKA (reference sequence). The CDR3 sequence: CSAPLGSSAKNIQYF. The CDR3 coding sequence is TGCAGTGCCCCCTTGGGGAGTTCAGCCAAAAACATTCAGTACTTC.

The V call is TRBV6-1, the J call TRBJ2-7, with 8 bases matching TRBD2. CDR3 size: 17 residues. The V gene's germline CDR1 is MNHNS and CDR2 SASEGT. The V and J ends lost 8 bases and 2 bases, in that order; junction bases with no gene match: 17. CDR3 bases: TGTGCCAGCGAGACCCCTATCTGGCGGGAGGAGACCTACGAGCAGTACTTC. Translating gives CASETPIWREETYEQYF.

The sample holds a few counts of this clonotype. This rearrangement joins TRBV3-2 to TRBJ2-3; TRBD1, the table's D call, lacks a check against the DNA. TRBV3-2 is a known pseudogene. CDR3 length: 21 residues. The CDR3 DNA is TGTGCCAGCAGCCAAGAAGGGGGCCAAGCGGGGCCCGACGTTAGCACAGATACGCAGTATTTT. Residues: CASSQEGGQAGPDVSTDTQYF.

The gene calls are TRBV12-3 or TRBV12-4 and TRBJ2-2; D possibly matches TRBD1 or TRBD2 (6 bases each). Trimming left V 8 bases short and J 8 bases short, with 18 bases between. This CDR3 comprises 14 residues. CDR3 residues: CASGGQRGTGELFF. As DNA, the CDR3 is TGTGCCAGCGGGGGGCAAAGAGGGACGGGGGAGCTGTTTTTT.

This chain uses TRBV7-2 with TRBJ2-5, with TRBD1 as a possible D gene (5 bases). CDR1 and CDR2 (germline): SGHTA, FQGNSA. Trimming removed 4 bases at V and 5 bases at J, with 11 bases between. The length of the CDR3 is 13 residues. CDR3 nucleotides: TGTGCCAGCAGCTCGGTCAGGGCGGAGACCCAGTACTTC. It is translated as CASSSVRAETQYF.

This clonotype was recorded a few times. The chain is built from TRBV4-2 and TRBJ2-4; a possible D gene is TRBD1 (5 bases). CDR3 length equals 13 residues. In germline, CDR1 is LGHNA, CDR2 YNFKEQ. V lost 0 bases and J 9 bases, leaving 9 bases between the germline ends. CDR3 DNA: TGTGCCAGCAGCCAAGAACAGGCTGGCATTCAGTACTTC. Translated, it gives CASSQEQAGIQYF.

This clonotype was counted a few times. The chain uses TRBV9 and TRBJ2-4; TRBD2 is a possible D gene (6 bases). V gave up 3 bases and J gave up 0 bases, with 16 bases separating them. CDR3 length: 17 amino acids. Germline loops: CDR1 SGDLS, CDR2 YYNGEE. CDR3 in DNA: TGTGCCAGCAGCGACCCTTTCGGGGGAGTAGCCAAAAACATTCAGTACTTC. Encoded protein: CASSDPFGGVAKNIQYF.